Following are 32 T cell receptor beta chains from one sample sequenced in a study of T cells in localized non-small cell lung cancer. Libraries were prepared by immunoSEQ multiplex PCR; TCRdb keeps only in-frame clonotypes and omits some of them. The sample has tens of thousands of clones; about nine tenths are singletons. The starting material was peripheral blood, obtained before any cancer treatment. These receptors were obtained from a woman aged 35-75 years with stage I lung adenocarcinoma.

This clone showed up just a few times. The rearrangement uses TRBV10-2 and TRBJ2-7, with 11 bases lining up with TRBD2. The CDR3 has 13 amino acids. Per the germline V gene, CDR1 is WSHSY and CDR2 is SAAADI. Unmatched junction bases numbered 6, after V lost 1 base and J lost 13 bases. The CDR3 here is CASSELASGRPYF. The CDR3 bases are TGCGCCAGCAGTGAGTTGGCTAGCGGGAGGCCTTACTTC.

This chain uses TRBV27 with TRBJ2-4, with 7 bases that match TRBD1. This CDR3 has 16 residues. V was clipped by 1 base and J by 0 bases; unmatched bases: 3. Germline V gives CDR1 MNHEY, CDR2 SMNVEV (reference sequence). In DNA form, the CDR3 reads TGTGCCAGCAGTTTATGGGACAGATTAGCCAAAAACATTCAGTACTTC. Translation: CASSLWDRLAKNIQYF.

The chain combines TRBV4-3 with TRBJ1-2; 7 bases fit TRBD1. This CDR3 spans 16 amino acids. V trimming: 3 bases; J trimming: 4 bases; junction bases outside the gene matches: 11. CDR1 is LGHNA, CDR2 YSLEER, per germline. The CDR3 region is CASSHEQGYPRYGYTF. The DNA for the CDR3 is TGCGCCAGCAGCCATGAACAGGGGTATCCCCGCTATGGCTACACCTTC.

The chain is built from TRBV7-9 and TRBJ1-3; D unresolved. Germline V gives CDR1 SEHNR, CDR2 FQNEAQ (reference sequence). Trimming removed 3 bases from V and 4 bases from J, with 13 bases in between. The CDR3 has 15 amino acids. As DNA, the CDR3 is TGTGCCAGCAGCTTGCGGGGATTAGAAGGAAACACCATATATTTT. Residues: CASSLRGLEGNTIYF.

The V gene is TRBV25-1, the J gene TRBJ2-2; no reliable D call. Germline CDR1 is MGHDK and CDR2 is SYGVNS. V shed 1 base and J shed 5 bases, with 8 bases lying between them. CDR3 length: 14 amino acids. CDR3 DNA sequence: TGTGCCAGCAGTGAATTAGTTGGAACCGGGGAGCTGTTTTTT. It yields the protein CASSELVGTGELFF.

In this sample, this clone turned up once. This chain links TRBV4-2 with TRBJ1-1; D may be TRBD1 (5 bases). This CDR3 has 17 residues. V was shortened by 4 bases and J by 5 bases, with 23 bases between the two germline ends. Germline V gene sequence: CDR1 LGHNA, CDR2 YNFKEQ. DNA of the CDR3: TGTGCCAGCAGCCCCCATCGGGTCGACAGTGGGGGGACTGAAGCTTTCTTT. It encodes CASSPHRVDSGGTEAFF.

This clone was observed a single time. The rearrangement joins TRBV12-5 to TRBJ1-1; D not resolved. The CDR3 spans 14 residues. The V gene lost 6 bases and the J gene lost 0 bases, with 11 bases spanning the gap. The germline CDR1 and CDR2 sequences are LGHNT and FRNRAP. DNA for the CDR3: TGTGCTAGTGGACTGGGCGGGGTGAACACTGAAGCTTTCTTT. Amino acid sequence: CASGLGGVNTEAFF.

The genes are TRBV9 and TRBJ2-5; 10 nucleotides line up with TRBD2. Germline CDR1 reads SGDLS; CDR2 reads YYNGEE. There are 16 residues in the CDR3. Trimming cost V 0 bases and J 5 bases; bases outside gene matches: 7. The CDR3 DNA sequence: TGTGCCAGCAGCGTAGATCCAGCGGGGGGGCAGGAGACCCAGTACTTC. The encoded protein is CASSVDPAGGQETQYF.

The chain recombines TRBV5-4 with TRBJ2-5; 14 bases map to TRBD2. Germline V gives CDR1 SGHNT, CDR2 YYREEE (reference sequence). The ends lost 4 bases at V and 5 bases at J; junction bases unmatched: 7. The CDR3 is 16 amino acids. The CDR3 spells CASSATSGGAGETQYF. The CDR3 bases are TGTGCCAGCAGCGCGACTAGCGGGGGGGCAGGGGAGACCCAGTACTTC.

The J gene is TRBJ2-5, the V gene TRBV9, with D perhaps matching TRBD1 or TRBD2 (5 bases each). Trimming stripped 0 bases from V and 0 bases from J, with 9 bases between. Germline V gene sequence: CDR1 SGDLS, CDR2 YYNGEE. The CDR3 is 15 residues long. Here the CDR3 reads CASSVEGRNQETQYF. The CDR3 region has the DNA TGTGCCAGCAGCGTAGAGGGACGGAACCAAGAGACCCAGTACTTC.

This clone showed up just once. DNA of the CDR3: TGTGCCAGCAGTTTGTCCCCACCTCAGGAAAAACTGTTTTTT. Translating it yields CASSLSPPQEKLFF. The rearrangement uses TRBV28 and TRBJ1-4, with unresolved D. CDR3 length: 14 residues. With 3 bases removed from V and 8 bases from J, the gap between germline ends came to 13 bases. The germline V gene has CDR1 MDHEN and CDR2 SYDVKM.

Here the CDR3 DNA reads TGTGCCACTCAACCGGTGACAGGGAAAGGCACTGAAGCTTTCTTT. It encodes CATQPVTGKGTEAFF. This chain connects TRBV18 to TRBJ1-1, with 7 bases that match TRBD1. The J segment lost 4 bases and the V segment lost 10 bases, leaving 15 bases of the junction unmatched. This CDR3 has 15 amino acids. Per the germline V gene, CDR1 is KGHSH and CDR2 is LQKENI.

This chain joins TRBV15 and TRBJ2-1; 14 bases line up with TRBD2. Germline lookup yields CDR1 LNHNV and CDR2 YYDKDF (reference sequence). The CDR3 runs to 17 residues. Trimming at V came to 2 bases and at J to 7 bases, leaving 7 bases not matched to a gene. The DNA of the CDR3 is TGTGCCACCAGCAGACCCTGGACTAGCGGGGGGAGTAATGAGCAGTTCTTC. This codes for CATSRPWTSGGSNEQFF.

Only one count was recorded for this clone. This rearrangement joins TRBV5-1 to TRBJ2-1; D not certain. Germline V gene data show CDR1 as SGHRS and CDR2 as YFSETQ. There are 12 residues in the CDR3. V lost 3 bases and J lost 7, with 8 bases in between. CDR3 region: CASSSNENEQFF. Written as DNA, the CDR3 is TGCGCCAGCAGCTCCAACGAGAATGAGCAGTTCTTC.

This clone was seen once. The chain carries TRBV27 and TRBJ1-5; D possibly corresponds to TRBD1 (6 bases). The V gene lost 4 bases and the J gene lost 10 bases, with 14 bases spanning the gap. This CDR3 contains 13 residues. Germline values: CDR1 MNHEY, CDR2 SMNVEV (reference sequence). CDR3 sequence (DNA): TGTGCCAGCAGTTACGCAACCGGGGGCCCCCAGCATTTT. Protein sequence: CASSYATGGPQHF.

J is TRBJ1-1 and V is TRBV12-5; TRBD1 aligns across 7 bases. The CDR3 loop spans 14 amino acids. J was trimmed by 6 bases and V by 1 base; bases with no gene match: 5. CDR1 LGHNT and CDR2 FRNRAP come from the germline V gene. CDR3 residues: CASGLGQGWSEAFF. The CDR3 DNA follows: TGTGCTAGTGGTTTGGGACAGGGATGGTCTGAAGCTTTCTTT.

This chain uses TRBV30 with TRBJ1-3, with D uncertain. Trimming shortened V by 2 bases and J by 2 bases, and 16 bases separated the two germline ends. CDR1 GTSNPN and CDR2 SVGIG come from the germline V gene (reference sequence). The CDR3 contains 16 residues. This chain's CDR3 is CAWSQSGISTGNTIYF. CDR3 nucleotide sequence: TGTGCCTGGAGTCAATCCGGGATCTCGACTGGAAACACCATATATTTT. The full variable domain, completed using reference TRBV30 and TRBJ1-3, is SQTIHQWPATLVQPVGSPLSLECTVEGTSNPNLYWYRQAAGRGLQLLFYSVGIGQISSEVPQNLSASRPQDRQFILSSKKLLLSDSGFYLCAWSQSGISTGNTIYFGEGSWLTVV.

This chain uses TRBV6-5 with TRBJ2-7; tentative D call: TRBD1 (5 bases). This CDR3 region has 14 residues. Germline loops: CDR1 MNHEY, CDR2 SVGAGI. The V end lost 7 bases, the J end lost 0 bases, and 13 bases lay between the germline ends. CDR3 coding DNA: TGTGCCAGCAAGGTAGGGGCGATCTCCTACGAGCAGTACTTC. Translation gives CASKVGAISYEQYF.

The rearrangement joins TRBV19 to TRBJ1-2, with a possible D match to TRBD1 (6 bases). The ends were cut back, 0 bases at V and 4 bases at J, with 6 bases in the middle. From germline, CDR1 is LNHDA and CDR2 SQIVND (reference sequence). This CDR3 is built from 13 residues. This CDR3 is CASSIEDSYGYTF. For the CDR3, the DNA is TGTGCCAGTAGTATAGAGGACAGCTATGGCTACACCTTC.

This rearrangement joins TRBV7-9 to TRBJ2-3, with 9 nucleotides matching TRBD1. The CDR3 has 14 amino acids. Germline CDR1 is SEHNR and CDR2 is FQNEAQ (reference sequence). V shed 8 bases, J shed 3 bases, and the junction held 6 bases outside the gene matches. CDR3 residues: CASGPGQGTDTQYF. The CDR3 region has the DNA TGTGCCAGCGGGCCGGGACAGGGTACAGATACGCAGTATTTT.

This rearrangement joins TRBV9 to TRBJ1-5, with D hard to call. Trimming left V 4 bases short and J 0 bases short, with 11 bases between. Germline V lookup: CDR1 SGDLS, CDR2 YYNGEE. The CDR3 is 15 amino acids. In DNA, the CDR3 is TGTGCCAGCAGCTCCGGACGGGATAGCAATCAGCCCCAGCATTTT. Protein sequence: CASSSGRDSNQPQHF.

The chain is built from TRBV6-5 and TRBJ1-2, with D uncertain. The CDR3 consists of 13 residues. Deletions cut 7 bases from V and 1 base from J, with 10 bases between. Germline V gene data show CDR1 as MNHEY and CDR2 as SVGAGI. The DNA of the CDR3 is TGTGCCAGCATTGGCGGGGATAACTATGGCTACACCTTC. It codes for CASIGGDNYGYTF.

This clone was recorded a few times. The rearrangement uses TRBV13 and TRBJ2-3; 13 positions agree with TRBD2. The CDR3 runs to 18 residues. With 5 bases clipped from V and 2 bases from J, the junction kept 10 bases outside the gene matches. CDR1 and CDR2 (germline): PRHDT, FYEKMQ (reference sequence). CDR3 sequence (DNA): TGTGCCAGCAGCGGGACTAGCGGGGAGGATTTCAACACAGATACGCAGTATTTT. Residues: CASSGTSGEDFNTDTQYF.

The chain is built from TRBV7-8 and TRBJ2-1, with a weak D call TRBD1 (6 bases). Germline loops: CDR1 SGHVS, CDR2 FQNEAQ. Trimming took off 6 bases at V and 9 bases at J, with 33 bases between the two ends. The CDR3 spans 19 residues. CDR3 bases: TGTGCCAGCAGTCATTTGGCGAGTACCGAAGGGGGAGCATCCAGTGAGCAGTTCTTC. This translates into CASSHLASTEGGASSEQFF.

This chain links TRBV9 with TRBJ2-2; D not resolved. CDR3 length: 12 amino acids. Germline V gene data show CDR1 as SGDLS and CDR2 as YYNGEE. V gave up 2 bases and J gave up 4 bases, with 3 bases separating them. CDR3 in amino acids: CASSVTTGELFF. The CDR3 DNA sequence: TGTGCCAGCAGCGTTACCACCGGGGAGCTGTTTTTT.

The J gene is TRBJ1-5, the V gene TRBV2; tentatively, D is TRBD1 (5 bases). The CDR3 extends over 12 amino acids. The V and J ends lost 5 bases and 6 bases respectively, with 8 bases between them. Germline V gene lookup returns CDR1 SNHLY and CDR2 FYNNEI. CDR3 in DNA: TGTGCCAGCAGTCAGGGATCTCAGCCCCAGCATTTT. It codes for CASSQGSQPQHF.

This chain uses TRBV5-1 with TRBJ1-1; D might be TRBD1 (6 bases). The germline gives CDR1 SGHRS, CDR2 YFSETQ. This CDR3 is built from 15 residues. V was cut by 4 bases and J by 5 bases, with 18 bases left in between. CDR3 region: CASSQIQGSRTEAFF. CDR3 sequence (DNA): TGCGCCAGCAGCCAAATACAGGGTTCTAGGACTGAAGCTTTCTTT. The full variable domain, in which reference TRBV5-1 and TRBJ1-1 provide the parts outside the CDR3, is KAGVTQTPRYLIKTRGQQVTLSCSPISGHRSVSWYQQTPGQGLQFLFEYFSETQRNKGNFPGRFSGRQFSNSRSEMNVSTLELGDSALYLCASSQIQGSRTEAFFGQGTRLTVV.

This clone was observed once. The CDR3 reads CASSVDTDTQYF. In DNA form, the CDR3 reads TGTGCCAGCAGCGTAGACACAGATACGCAGTATTTT. This chain connects TRBV9 to TRBJ2-3; D unresolved. Germline V gene sequence: CDR1 SGDLS, CDR2 YYNGEE. V was pared by 0 bases and J by 2 bases, with 1 base between. The CDR3 length is 12 residues.

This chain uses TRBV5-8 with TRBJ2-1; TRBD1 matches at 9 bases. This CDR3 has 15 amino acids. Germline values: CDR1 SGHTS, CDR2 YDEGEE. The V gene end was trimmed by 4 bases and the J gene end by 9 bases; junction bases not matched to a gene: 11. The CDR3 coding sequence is TGTGCCAGCAGCCCTATAAACCGACAGGGGGGTGAGCAGTTCTTC. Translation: CASSPINRQGGEQFF. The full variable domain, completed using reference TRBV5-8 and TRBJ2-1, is EAGVTQSPTHLIKTRGQQATLRCSPISGHTSVYWYQQALGLGLQFLLWYDEGEERNRGNFPPRFSGRQFPNYSSELNVNALELEDSALYLCASSPINRQGGEQFFGPGTRLTVL.

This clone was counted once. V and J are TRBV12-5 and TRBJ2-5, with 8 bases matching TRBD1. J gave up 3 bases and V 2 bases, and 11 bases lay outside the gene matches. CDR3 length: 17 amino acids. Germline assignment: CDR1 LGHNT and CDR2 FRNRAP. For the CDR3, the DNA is TGTGCTAGTGGTTTGAGCCTGGACAGGGTTTTCGAAGAGACCCAGTACTTC. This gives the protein CASGLSLDRVFEETQYF.

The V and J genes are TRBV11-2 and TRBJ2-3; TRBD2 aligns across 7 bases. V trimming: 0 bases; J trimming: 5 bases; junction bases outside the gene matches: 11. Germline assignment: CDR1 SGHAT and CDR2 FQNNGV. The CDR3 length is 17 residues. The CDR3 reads CASSLEGREPRVDTQYF. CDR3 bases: TGTGCCAGCAGCTTAGAAGGGCGGGAGCCCCGGGTAGATACGCAGTATTTT.

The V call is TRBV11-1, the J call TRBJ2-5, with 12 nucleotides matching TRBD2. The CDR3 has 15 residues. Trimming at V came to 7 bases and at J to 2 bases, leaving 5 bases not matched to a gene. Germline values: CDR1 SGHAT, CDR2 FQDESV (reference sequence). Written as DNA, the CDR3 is TGTGCCAGCACTTGGACTAGCGGGGCGCAAGAGACCCAGTACTTC. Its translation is CASTWTSGAQETQYF.